These T cell receptor beta chains were read from a single sample in a study of CD8+CD57+ T cells in acquired aplastic anemia. From the reads, TCRdb called clonotypes with MiXCR, one entry per CDR3 protein. Counted here are nearly 60,000 distinct CDR3 sequences, roughly three fifths occurring once; the ten biggest clones make up about 15%. What was sequenced was sorted CD4+, CD8+, or CD8+CD57+ T cells (not recorded which) from PBMCs. The receptors stem from a human donor with aplastic anemia. Each CDR3 is given with its conserved first and last residue. D genes are given only for firm matches. Only part of the rows carry a size: once, few, many, or a class if the clone is expanded.

CDR3 protein: CASSSGTGFVQPQHF
CDR3 DNA: TGTGCCAGCAGTTCCGGGACAGGGTTTGTTCAGCCCCAGCATTTT
D gene: TRBD1
CDR3 length: 15
clone size: NA
V gene: TRBV7-8
J gene: TRBJ1-5

CDR3 protein: CASGGTVFRGGHDEQYF
CDR3 DNA: TGTGCCAGCGGCGGCACGGTGTTTAGAGGGGGTCACGACGAGCAGTACTTC
D gene: NA
CDR3 length: 17
clone size: NA
V gene: TRBV12-3/TRBV12-4
J gene: TRBJ2-7

CDR3 protein: CASSEWEGREKLFF
CDR3 DNA: TGTGCCAGCAGTGAATGGGAGGGACGCGAAAAACTGTTTTTT
D gene: NA
CDR3 length: 14
clone size: NA
V gene: TRBV25-1
J gene: TRBJ1-4

CDR3 protein: CASSRGHQGGKYGYTF
CDR3 DNA: TGTGCCAGTAGTAGGGGACACCAGGGCGGCAAGTATGGCTACACCTTC
D gene: NA
CDR3 length: 16
clone size: NA
V gene: TRBV19
J gene: TRBJ1-2

CDR3 protein: CSAEGQGADNEQYF
CDR3 DNA: TGCAGTGCGGAGGGGCAGGGGGCAGACAACGAGCAGTACTTC
D gene: TRBD1
CDR3 length: 14
clone size: NA
V gene: TRBV20-1
J gene: TRBJ2-7

CDR3 protein: CASSEVGYTGELFF
CDR3 DNA: TGTGCCAGCAGTGAAGTAGGGTACACCGGGGAGCTGTTTTTT
D gene: NA
CDR3 length: 14
clone size: few
V gene: TRBV6-1
J gene: TRBJ2-2

CDR3 protein: CASSQGDRSSYEQYF
CDR3 DNA: TGCGCCAGCAGCCAGGGGGACAGGAGCTCCTACGAGCAGTACTTC
D gene: TRBD1
CDR3 length: 15
clone size: NA
V gene: TRBV4-3
J gene: TRBJ2-7

CDR3 protein: CASNRAEVSGANVLTF
CDR3 DNA: TGTGCCAGCAACCGAGCAGAAGTCTCTGGGGCCAACGTCCTGACTTTC
D gene: NA
CDR3 length: 16
clone size: once
V gene: TRBV9
J gene: TRBJ2-6

CDR3 protein: CSVGWGETAFFGYTF
CDR3 DNA: NA
D gene: NA
CDR3 length: 15
clone size: NA
V gene: TRBV29-1
J gene: TRBJ1-2

CDR3 protein: CASSKGTEDRGYTF
CDR3 DNA: TGTGCCAGCAGTAAAGGGACAGAAGATCGAGGCTACACCTTC
D gene: TRBD1
CDR3 length: 14
clone size: NA
V gene: TRBV5-6
J gene: TRBJ1-2

CDR3 protein: CASSYGQGAGGYTF
CDR3 DNA: TGTGCCAGCAGTTATGGACAGGGGGCCGGTGGCTACACCTTC
D gene: TRBD1
CDR3 length: 14
clone size: many
V gene: TRBV6-5
J gene: TRBJ1-2

CDR3 protein: CASSPYRNTEAFF
CDR3 DNA: TGCGCCAGCAGCCCTTACAGAAACACTGAAGCTTTCTTT
D gene: NA
CDR3 length: 13
clone size: many
V gene: TRBV5-1
J gene: TRBJ1-1

CDR3 protein: CASSEMANNEKLFF
CDR3 DNA: TGTGCCAGCAGTGAAATGGCCAACAATGAAAAACTGTTTTTT
D gene: NA
CDR3 length: 14
clone size: few
V gene: TRBV25-1
J gene: TRBJ1-4

CDR3 protein: CATTEDRTYGYTF
CDR3 DNA: TGTGCCACCACGGAGGACAGGACCTATGGCTACACCTTC
D gene: TRBD1
CDR3 length: 13
clone size: many
V gene: TRBV28
J gene: TRBJ1-2

CDR3 protein: CASRGLGNEKLFF
CDR3 DNA: TGTGCCAGCAGGGGTTTGGGTAATGAAAAACTGTTTTTT
D gene: NA
CDR3 length: 13
clone size: many
V gene: TRBV5-6
J gene: TRBJ1-4

CDR3 protein: CSTTKGTGSFYEQYF
CDR3 DNA: TGCAGTACTACCAAGGGGACAGGGAGCTTCTACGAGCAGTACTTC
D gene: TRBD1
CDR3 length: 15
clone size: medium-sized
V gene: TRBV20-1
J gene: TRBJ2-7

CDR3 protein: CASSSGLAGGYEQFF
CDR3 DNA: TGTGCCAGCAGCTCAGGACTAGCGGGAGGGTATGAGCAGTTCTTC
D gene: TRBD2
CDR3 length: 15
clone size: NA
V gene: TRBV7-3
J gene: TRBJ2-1

CDR3 protein: CATSDPDRASTDTQYF
CDR3 DNA: TGTGCCACCAGTGATCCTGACAGGGCTAGCACAGATACGCAGTATTTT
D gene: TRBD1
CDR3 length: 16
clone size: medium-sized
V gene: TRBV24-1
J gene: TRBJ2-3

CDR3 protein: CASSDRDSINEQFF
CDR3 DNA: TGTGCCAGCAGCGACCGGGACAGCATCAATGAGCAGTTCTTC
D gene: TRBD1
CDR3 length: 14
clone size: once
V gene: TRBV9
J gene: TRBJ2-1

CDR3 protein: CASRSSGPNEKLFF
CDR3 DNA: TGTGCCAGCCGCAGTTCGGGGCCAAATGAAAAACTGTTTTTT
D gene: NA
CDR3 length: 14
clone size: NA
V gene: TRBV2
J gene: TRBJ1-4

CDR3 protein: CASRKPGTEYTGELFF
CDR3 DNA: TGTGCCAGCAGGAAACCCGGGACAGAGTATACCGGGGAGCTGTTTTTT
D gene: TRBD1
CDR3 length: 16
clone size: NA
V gene: TRBV12-3/TRBV12-4
J gene: TRBJ2-2

CDR3 protein: CASSDWGRNTGELFF
CDR3 DNA: TGTGCCAGCAGTGATTGGGGGCGCAACACCGGGGAGCTGTTTTTT
D gene: NA
CDR3 length: 15
clone size: NA
V gene: TRBV2
J gene: TRBJ2-2

CDR3 protein: CSVAGTDYEQYF
CDR3 DNA: TGCAGCGTTGCCGGGACAGACTACGAGCAGTACTTC
D gene: TRBD1
CDR3 length: 12
clone size: NA
V gene: TRBV29-1
J gene: TRBJ2-7

CDR3 protein: CASSSSGSRFSYGYTF
CDR3 DNA: TGTGCCAGCAGCTCAAGTGGCAGCCGGTTTAGCTATGGCTACACCTTC
D gene: NA
CDR3 length: 16
clone size: once
V gene: TRBV11-2
J gene: TRBJ1-2

CDR3 protein: CASTKRPGIEETQYF
CDR3 DNA: TGTGCCAGCACCAAACGTCCAGGGATTGAAGAGACCCAGTACTTC
D gene: NA
CDR3 length: 15
clone size: NA
V gene: TRBV2
J gene: TRBJ2-5

CDR3 protein: CASSSALGSGNTIYF
CDR3 DNA: TGTGCCAGCAGTTCTGCCTTAGGCTCTGGAAACACCATATATTTT
D gene: NA
CDR3 length: 15
clone size: NA
V gene: TRBV6-5
J gene: TRBJ1-3

CDR3 protein: CASSPSGNYGYTF
CDR3 DNA: TGTGCCAGCAGTCCCTCCGGAAACTATGGTTACACCTTC
D gene: NA
CDR3 length: 13
clone size: NA
V gene: TRBV7-9
J gene: TRBJ1-2

CDR3 protein: CASKTPSSYEQYF
CDR3 DNA: TGTGCCAGCAAGACACCGAGCTCCTACGAGCAGTACTTC
D gene: NA
CDR3 length: 13
clone size: NA
V gene: TRBV7-9
J gene: TRBJ2-7

CDR3 protein: CSARGSYNSPLHF
CDR3 DNA: TGCAGTGCCAGGGGCTCCTATAATTCACCCCTCCACTTT
D gene: NA
CDR3 length: 13
clone size: few
V gene: TRBV20-1
J gene: TRBJ1-6

CDR3 protein: CASGYPGTGDSPLHF
CDR3 DNA: TGTGCCAGCGGTTACCCCGGGACAGGAGACTCACCCCTCCACTTT
D gene: TRBD1
CDR3 length: 15
clone size: NA
V gene: TRBV6-5
J gene: TRBJ1-6

CDR3 protein: CSVAGTGVEAFF
CDR3 DNA: TGCAGCGTCGCCGGGACAGGGGTTGAAGCTTTCTTT
D gene: TRBD1
CDR3 length: 12
clone size: once
V gene: TRBV29-1
J gene: TRBJ1-1

CDR3 protein: CATSGGALYGYTF
CDR3 DNA: TGTGCCACCAGCGGCGGGGCACTGTATGGCTACACCTTC
D gene: NA
CDR3 length: 13
clone size: NA
V gene: TRBV15
J gene: TRBJ1-2

CDR3 protein: CAGRAGYDGYTF
CDR3 DNA: TGCGCCGGGCGAGCAGGGTATGATGGCTACACCTTC
D gene: NA
CDR3 length: 12
clone size: NA
V gene: TRBV10-1
J gene: TRBJ1-2

CDR3 protein: CAISPGTGGREQYF
CDR3 DNA: TGTGCCATCAGTCCCGGGACAGGGGGCCGAGAGCAGTACTTC
D gene: TRBD1
CDR3 length: 14
clone size: NA
V gene: TRBV10-3
J gene: TRBJ2-7

CDR3 protein: CATSGEPSYEQYF
CDR3 DNA: TGTGCCACCAGTGGTGAACCGAGCTACGAGCAGTACTTC
D gene: NA
CDR3 length: 13
clone size: NA
V gene: TRBV24-1
J gene: TRBJ2-7

CDR3 protein: CASSMSQGIRYEQYF
CDR3 DNA: TGTGCCAGTAGTATGTCTCAGGGGATTCGCTACGAGCAGTACTTC
D gene: NA
CDR3 length: 15
clone size: few
V gene: TRBV19
J gene: TRBJ2-7

CDR3 protein: CASSELGQVGYTF
CDR3 DNA: TGTGCCAGCAGTGAACTTGGACAGGTTGGCTACACCTTC
D gene: TRBD1
CDR3 length: 13
clone size: NA
V gene: TRBV2
J gene: TRBJ1-2

CDR3 protein: CASSMPGGPQHF
CDR3 DNA: TGTGCCAGTAGTATGCCGGGTGGGCCCCAGCATTTT
D gene: NA
CDR3 length: 12
clone size: NA
V gene: TRBV19
J gene: TRBJ1-5

CDR3 protein: CASRAGRGGTDTQYF
CDR3 DNA: TGTGCCAGCCGAGCAGGGCGGGGGGGCACAGATACGCAGTATTTT
D gene: TRBD2
CDR3 length: 15
clone size: many
V gene: TRBV5-4
J gene: TRBJ2-3

CDR3 protein: CASSYSRVWGARQPQHF
CDR3 DNA: TGTGCCAGCAGTTACTCGAGGGTTTGGGGGGCCCGGCAGCCCCAGCATTTT
D gene: NA
CDR3 length: 17
clone size: many
V gene: TRBV6-5
J gene: TRBJ1-5